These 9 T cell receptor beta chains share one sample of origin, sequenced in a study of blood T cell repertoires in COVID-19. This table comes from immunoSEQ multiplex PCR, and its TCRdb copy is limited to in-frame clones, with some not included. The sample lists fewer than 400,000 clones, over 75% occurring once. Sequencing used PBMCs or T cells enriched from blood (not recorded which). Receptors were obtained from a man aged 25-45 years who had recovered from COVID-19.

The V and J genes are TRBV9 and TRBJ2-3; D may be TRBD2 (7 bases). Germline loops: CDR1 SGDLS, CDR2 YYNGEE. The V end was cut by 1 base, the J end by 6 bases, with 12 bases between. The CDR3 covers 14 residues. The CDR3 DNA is TGTGCCAGCAGCGTAAAGGGGGGGGCCGATACGCAGTATTTT. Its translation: CASSVKGGADTQYF.

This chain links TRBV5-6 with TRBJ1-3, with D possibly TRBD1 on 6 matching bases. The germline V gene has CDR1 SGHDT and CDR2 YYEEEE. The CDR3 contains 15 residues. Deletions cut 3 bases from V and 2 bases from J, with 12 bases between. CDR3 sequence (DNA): TGTGCCAGCAGCTATGGGGGGGCGACTGGAAACACCATATATTTT. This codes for CASSYGGATGNTIYF.

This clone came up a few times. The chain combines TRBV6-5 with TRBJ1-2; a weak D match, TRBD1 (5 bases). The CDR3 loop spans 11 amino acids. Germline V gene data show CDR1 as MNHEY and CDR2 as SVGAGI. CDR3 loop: CACGTDYGYTF. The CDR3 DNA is TGTGCATGCGGGACTGACTATGGCTACACCTTC.

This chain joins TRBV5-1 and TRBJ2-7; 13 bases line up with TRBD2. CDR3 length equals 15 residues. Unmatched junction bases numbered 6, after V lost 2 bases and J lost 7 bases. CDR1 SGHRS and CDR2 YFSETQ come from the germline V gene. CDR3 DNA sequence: TGCGCCAGCAGCTTAGGGACTAGCGGGGTTCAAGAGCAGTACTTC. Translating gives CASSLGTSGVQEQYF.

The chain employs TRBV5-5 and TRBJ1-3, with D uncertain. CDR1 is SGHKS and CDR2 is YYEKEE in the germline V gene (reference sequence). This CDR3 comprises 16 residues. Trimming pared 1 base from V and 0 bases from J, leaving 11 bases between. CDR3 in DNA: TGTGCCAGCAGCTTGCTCGGCCGACTCTCTGGAAACACCATATATTTT. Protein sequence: CASSLLGRLSGNTIYF. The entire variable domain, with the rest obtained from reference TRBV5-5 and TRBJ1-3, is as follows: DAGVTQSPTHLIKTRGQQVTLRCSPISGHKSVSWYQQVLGQGPQFIFQYYEKEERGRGNFPDRFSARQFPNYSSELNVNALLLGDSALYLCASSLLGRLSGNTIYFGEGSWLTVV.

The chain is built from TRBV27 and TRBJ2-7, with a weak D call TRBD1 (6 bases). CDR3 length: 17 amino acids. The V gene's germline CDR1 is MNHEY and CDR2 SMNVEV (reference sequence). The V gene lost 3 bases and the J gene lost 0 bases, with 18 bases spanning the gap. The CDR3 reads CASSFITPGQISYEQYF. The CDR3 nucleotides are TGTGCCAGCAGTTTTATCACCCCGGGACAAATCTCCTACGAGCAGTACTTC.

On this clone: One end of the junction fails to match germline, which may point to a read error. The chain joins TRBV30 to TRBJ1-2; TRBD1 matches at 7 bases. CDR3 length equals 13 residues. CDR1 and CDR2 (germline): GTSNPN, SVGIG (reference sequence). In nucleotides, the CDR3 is TGTGCCTGGAGCGCCGGGACAGCCCGTTTCCAATCCTTC. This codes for CAWSAGTARFQSF.

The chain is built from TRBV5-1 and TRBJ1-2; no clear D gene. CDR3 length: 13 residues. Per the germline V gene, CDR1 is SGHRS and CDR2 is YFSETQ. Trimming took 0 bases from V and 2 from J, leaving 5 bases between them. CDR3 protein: CASSLDGNYGYTF. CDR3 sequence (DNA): TGCGCCAGCAGCTTGGACGGGAACTATGGCTACACCTTC.

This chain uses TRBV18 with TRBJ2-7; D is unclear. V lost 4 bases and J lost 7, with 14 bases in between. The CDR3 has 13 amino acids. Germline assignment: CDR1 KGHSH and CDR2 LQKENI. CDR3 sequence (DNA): TGTGCCAGCTCACTTACAGAGCTTCAGGAGCAGTACTTC. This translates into CASSLTELQEQYF. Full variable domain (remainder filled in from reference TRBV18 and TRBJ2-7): NAGVMQNPRHLVRRRGQEARLRCSPMKGHSHVYWYRQLPEEGLKFMVYLQKENIIDESGMPKERFSAEFPKEGPSILRIQQVVRGDSAAYFCASSLTELQEQYFGPGTRLTVT.